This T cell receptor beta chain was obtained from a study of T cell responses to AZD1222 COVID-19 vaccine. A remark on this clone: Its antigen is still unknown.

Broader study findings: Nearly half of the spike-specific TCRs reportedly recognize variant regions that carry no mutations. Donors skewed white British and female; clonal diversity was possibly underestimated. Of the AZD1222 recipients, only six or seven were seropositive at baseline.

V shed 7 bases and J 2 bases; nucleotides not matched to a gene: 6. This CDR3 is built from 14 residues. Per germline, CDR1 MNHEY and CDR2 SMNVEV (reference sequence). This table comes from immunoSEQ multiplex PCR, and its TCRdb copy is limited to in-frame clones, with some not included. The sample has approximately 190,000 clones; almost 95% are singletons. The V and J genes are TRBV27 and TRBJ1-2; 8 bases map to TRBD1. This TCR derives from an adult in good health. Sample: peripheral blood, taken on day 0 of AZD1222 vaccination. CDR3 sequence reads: CASTGQGQNYGYTF. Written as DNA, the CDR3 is TGTGCCAGCACCGGACAGGGACAGAACTATGGCTACACCTTC.